This T cell receptor beta chain was sequenced in a study of blood T cell repertoires in COVID-19. On this clone: Other nucleotide sequences in the sample specify the same CDR3.

Original methodology: Using reference gene primer amplification, nucleated cell counts were estimated. Data came from immunoSEQ multiplex PCR; TCRdb stores just in-frame clones and leaves some out. That table gives V, J and clone size, and the DNA gave D and trimming. The table includes a few hundred thousand clones, more than 80% detected once. V was cut by 0 bases and J by 4 bases, with 9 bases left in between. Germline V lookup: CDR1 GTSNPN, CDR2 SVGIG (reference sequence). This CDR3 spans 13 amino acids. V usage is TRBV30 and J usage is TRBJ1-2; D gene unclear. Sequencing used peripheral blood. The receptor was isolated from a woman aged 25 to 39 with active or convalescent COVID-19. CDR3 in amino acids: CAWSVGGSYGYTF. The CDR3, as DNA: TGTGCCTGGAGTGTCGGTGGTAGCTATGGCTACACCTTC.